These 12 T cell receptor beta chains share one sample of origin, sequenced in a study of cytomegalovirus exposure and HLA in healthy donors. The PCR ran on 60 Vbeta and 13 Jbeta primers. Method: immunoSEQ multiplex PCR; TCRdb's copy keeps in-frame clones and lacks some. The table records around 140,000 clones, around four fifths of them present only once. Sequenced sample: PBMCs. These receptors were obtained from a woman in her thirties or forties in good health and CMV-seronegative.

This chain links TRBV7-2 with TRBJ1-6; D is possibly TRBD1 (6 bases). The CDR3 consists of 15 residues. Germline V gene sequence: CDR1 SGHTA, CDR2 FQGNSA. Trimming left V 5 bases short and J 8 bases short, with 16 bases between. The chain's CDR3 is CASSTEGGGYSPLHF. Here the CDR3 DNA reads TGTGCCAGCAGCACAGAGGGGGGGGGATATTCACCCCTCCACTTT.

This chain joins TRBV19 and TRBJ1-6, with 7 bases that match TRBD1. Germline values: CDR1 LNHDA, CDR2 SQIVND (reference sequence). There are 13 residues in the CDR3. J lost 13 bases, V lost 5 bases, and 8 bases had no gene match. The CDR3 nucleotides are TGTGCCAGTAGTGCCGGGACAGCCTCGCCCCTCCACTTT. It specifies CASSAGTASPLHF.

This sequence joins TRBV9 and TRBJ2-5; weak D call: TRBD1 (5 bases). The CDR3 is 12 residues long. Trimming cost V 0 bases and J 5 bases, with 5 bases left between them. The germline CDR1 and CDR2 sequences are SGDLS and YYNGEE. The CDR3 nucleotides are TGTGCCAGCAGCGTAGAGGGGGAGACCCAGTACTTC. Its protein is CASSVEGETQYF.

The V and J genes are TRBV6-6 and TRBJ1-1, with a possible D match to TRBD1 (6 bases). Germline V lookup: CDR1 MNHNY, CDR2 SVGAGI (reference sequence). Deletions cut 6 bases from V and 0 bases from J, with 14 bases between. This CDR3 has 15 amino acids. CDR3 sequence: CASSNGQLMNTEAFF. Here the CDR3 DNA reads TGTGCCAGCAGCAACGGACAGTTAATGAACACTGAAGCTTTCTTT.

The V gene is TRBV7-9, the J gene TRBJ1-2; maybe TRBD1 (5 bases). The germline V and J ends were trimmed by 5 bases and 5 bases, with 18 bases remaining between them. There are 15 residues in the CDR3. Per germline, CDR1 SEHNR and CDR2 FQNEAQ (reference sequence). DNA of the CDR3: TGTGCCAGCAGCCACGACAGCTCAATAAGATATGGCTACACCTTC. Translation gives CASSHDSSIRYGYTF.

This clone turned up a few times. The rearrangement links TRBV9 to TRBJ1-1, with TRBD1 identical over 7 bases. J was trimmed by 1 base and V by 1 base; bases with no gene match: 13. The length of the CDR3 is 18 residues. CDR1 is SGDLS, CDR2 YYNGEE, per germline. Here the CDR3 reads CASSVSAPRQGWNTEAFF. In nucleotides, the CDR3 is TGTGCCAGCAGCGTATCTGCCCCTCGACAGGGTTGGAACACTGAAGCTTTCTTT.

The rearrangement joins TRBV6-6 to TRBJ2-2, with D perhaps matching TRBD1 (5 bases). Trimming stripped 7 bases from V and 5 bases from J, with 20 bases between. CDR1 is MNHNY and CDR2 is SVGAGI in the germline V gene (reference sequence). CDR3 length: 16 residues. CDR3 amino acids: CASKLPAGRETGELFF. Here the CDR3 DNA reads TGTGCCAGCAAGTTACCGGCAGGGCGTGAGACCGGGGAGCTGTTTTTT.

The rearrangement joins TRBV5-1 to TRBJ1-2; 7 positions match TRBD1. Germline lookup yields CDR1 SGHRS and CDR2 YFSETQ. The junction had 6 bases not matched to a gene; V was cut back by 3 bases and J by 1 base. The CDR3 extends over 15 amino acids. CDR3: CASSYGQVRNYGYTF. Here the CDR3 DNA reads TGCGCCAGCAGCTACGGACAGGTTCGTAACTATGGCTACACCTTC. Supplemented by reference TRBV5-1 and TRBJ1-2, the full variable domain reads KAGVTQTPRYLIKTRGQQVTLSCSPISGHRSVSWYQQTPGQGLQFLFEYFSETQRNKGNFPGRFSGRQFSNSRSEMNVSTLELGDSALYLCASSYGQVRNYGYTFGSGTRLTVV.

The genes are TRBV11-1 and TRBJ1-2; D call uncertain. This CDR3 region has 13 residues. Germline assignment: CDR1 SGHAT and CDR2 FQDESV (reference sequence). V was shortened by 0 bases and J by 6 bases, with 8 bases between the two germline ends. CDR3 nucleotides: TGTGCCAGCAGCTTAGCAATTCGGGATGGCTACACCTTC. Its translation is CASSLAIRDGYTF.

The CDR3 protein is CASRRGTGPEKLFF. The CDR3 DNA follows: TGTGCCAGTAGGAGGGGGACAGGGCCTGAAAAACTGTTTTTT. J is TRBJ1-4 and V is TRBV2, with TRBD1 matching 9 bases. Trimming removed 9 bases from V and 7 bases from J; junction bases left unmatched: 9. The CDR3 consists of 14 residues. The germline V gene encodes CDR1 SNHLY and CDR2 FYNNEI.

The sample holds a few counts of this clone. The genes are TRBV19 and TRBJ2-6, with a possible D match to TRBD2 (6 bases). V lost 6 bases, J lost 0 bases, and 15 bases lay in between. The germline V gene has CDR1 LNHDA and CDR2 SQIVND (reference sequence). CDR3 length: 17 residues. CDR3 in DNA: TGTGCCAGTAGACCGGGACTTCCTTTCTCTGGGGCCAACGTCCTGACTTTC. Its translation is CASRPGLPFSGANVLTF.

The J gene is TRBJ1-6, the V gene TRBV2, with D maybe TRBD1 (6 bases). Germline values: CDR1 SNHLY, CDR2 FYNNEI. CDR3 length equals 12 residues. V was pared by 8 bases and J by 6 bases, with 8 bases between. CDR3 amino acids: CASGQTNSPLHF. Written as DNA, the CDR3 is TGTGCCAGCGGACAGACTAATTCACCCCTCCACTTT.